This is a list of T cell receptor beta chains from one sample in a study of T cell repertoires in aging, cancer and after chemotherapy. Using its own MiXCR run on the multiplex PCR reads, TCRdb lists one record per CDR3 protein. This sample has about 480 distinct CDR3 sequences, with around 34% found just once. The source material was blood. The receptors were sampled from a human donor with a solid tumor. The CDR3 runs from the conserved cysteine through the conserved F or W. The D gene is left open where the match is weak. Size is stated for part of the rows, as once, few or many counts, or as a class when the clone is expanded.

J | D | V | size | DNA | CDR3
TRBJ1-2 | . | TRBV18 | . | TGTGCCAGCTCACCGACTGATACTAACTATGGCTACACCTTC | CASSPTDTNYGYTF
TRBJ2-7 | . | TRBV20-1 | few | TGCAGTGCTTCCTGGGGGGAGCTGCAGTACTTC | CSASWGELQYF
TRBJ1-5 | . | TRBV6-5 | large | TGTGCCAGCAGTTATCGCAGAGGGGGCAATCAGCCCCAGCATTTT | CASSYRRGGNQPQHF
TRBJ1-2 | TRBD1 | TRBV3-1 | . | TGTGCCAGCAGCCAAGCGGGACAGGGGGCGAGAGGCTACACCTTC | CASSQAGQGARGYTF
TRBJ2-1 | TRBD2 | TRBV19 | . | TGTGCCAGTAGTATAGGCCGGGGCGGGAGCTCCTACAATGAGCAGTTCTTC | CASSIGRGGSSYNEQFF
TRBJ2-3 | TRBD2 | TRBV12-3/TRBV12-4 | . | TGTGCCAGCAGCTCGGGACTAGCGGGAGGAGATACGCAGTATTTT | CASSSGLAGGDTQYF
TRBJ1-4 | . | TRBV19 | . | TGTGCCAGTAGTTCTTCCCCGGCGACTAATGAAAAACTGTTTTTT | CASSSSPATNEKLFF
TRBJ1-2 | TRBD1 | TRBV28 | few | TGTGCCAGCAGTACGGCGGGACAGGGAGGCTACACCTTC | CASSTAGQGGYTF
TRBJ2-7 | TRBD1 | TRBV18 | . | TGTGCCAGCTCATCTAACAGGGGGCAGAATAGGGGGGCCTACGAGCAGTACTTC | CASSSNRGQNRGAYEQYF
TRBJ1-3 | . | TRBV7-2 | large | TGTGCCAGCAGCCGAGACGCTAACACCATATATTTT | CASSRDANTIYF
TRBJ2-3 | . | TRBV7-9 | few | TGTGCCAGCAGCCCGCGTGGACACCAGACAGATACGCAGTATTTT | CASSPRGHQTDTQYF
TRBJ2-7 | . | TRBV6-5 | hyperexpanded | TGTGCCAGCAGTTACTCGGAACAGGGCGGTTACGAGCAGTACTTC | CASSYSEQGGYEQYF
TRBJ2-7 | TRBD1 | TRBV6-2/TRBV6-3 | few | TGTGCCAGCAGTTACGAGACAGGGGGCTTCCCCTACGAGCAGTACTTC | CASSYETGGFPYEQYF
TRBJ2-5 | . | TRBV20-1 | . | TGCAGTGCTAGTGAGGGCCTACCGGAGACCCAGTACTTC | CSASEGLPETQYF
TRBJ2-3 | . | TRBV6-5 | . | TGTGCCAGCAGTGTAGACGGTTCTAGCACAGATACGCAGTATTTT | CASSVDGSSTDTQYF
TRBJ2-7 | TRBD2 | TRBV6-6 | large | TGTGCCAGCGAGCGAACTAGCGGGAGAGGAGCCTACGAGCAGTACTTC | CASERTSGRGAYEQYF
TRBJ1-6 | TRBD1 | TRBV7-9 | . | TGTGCCAGCAGCTTAGGGACAGGGTTCTATAATTCACCCCTCCACTTT | CASSLGTGFYNSPLHF
TRBJ1-1 | TRBD1 | TRBV20-1 | few | TGCAGTGCTAGTACGACAGGGGACACTGAAGCTTTCTTT | CSASTTGDTEAFF
TRBJ1-1 | . | TRBV29-1 | large | TGCAGCGTCGCCTTTGGGACGGATAACACTGAAGCTTTCTTT | CSVAFGTDNTEAFF
TRBJ1-2 | TRBD1 | TRBV6-5 | hyperexpanded | TGTGCCAGCAGTACCCGAACCGGGACAGCCTATGGCTACACCTTC | CASSTRTGTAYGYTF
TRBJ1-6 | TRBD1 | TRBV7-9 | few | TGTGCCAGCAGCCCCACAGGGGCAAGGAATTCACCCCTCCACTTT | CASSPTGARNSPLHF